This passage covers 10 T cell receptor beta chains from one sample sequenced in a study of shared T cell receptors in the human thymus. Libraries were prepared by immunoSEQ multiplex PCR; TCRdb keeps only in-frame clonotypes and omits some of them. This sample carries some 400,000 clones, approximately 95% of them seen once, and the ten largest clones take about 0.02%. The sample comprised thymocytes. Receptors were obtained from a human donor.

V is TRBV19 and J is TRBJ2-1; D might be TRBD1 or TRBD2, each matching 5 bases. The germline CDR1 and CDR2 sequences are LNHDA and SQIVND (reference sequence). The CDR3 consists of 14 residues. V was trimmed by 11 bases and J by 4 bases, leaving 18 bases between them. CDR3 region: CASREPLEYNEQFF. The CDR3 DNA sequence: TGTGCCTCCAGGGAGCCCCTCGAGTACAATGAGCAGTTCTTC.

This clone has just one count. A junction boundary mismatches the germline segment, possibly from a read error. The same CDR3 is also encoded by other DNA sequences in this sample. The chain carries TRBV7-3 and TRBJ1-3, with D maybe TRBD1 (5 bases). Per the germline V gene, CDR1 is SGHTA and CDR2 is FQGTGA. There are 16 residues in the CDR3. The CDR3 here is CASSLTDSHSGNTIYF. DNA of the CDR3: TGTGCCAGCAGCCTAACTGACAGCCACTCTGGAAACACCATATATTTT. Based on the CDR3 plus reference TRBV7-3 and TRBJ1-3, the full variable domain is GAGVSQTPSNKVTEKGKYVELRCDPISGHTALYWYRQSLGQGPEFLIYFQGTGAADDSGLPNDRFFAVRPEGSVSTLKIQRTERGDSAVYLCASSLTDSHSGNTIYFGEGSWLTVV.

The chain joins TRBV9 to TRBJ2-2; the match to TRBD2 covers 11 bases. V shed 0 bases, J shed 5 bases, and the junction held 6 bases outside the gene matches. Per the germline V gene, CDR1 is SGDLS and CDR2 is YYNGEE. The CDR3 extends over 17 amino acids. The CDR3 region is CASSVGTSGSFTGELFF. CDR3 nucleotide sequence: TGTGCCAGCAGCGTAGGCACTAGCGGGAGTTTTACCGGGGAGCTGTTTTTT.

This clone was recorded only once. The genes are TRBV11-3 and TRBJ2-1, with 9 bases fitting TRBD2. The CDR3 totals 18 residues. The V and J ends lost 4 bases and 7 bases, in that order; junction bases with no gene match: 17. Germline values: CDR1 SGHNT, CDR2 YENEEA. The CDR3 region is CASSSGSTLAGASNEQFF. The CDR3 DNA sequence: TGTGCCAGCAGCTCCGGATCAACCTTAGCGGGAGCGTCAAATGAGCAGTTCTTC.

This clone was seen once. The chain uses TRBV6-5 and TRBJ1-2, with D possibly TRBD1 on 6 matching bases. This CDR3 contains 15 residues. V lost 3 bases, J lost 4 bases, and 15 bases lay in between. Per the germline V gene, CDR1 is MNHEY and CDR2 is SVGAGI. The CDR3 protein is CASSYYPDSSYGYTF. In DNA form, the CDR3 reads TGTGCCAGCAGTTATTACCCGGACAGTTCCTATGGCTACACCTTC.

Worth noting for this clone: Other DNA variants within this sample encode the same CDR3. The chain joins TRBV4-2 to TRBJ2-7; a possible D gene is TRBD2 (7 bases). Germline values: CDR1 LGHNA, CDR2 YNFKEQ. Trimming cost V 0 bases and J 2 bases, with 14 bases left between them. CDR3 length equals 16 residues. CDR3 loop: CASSQEAPGGPYEQYF. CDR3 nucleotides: TGTGCCAGCAGCCAAGAAGCCCCGGGGGGCCCCTACGAGCAGTACTTC.

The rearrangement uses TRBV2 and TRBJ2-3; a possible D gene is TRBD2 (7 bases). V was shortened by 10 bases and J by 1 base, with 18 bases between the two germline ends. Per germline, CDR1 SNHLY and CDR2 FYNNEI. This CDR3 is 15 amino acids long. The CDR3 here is CATPGGAHGTDTQYF. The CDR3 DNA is TGTGCCACCCCTGGGGGGGCGCATGGCACAGATACGCAGTATTTT. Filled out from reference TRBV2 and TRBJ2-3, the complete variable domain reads EPEVTQTPSHQVTQMGQEVILRCVPISNHLYFYWYRQILGQKVEFLVSFYNNEISEKSEIFDDQFSVERPDGSNFTLKIRSTKLEDSAMYFCATPGGAHGTDTQYFGPGTRLTVL.

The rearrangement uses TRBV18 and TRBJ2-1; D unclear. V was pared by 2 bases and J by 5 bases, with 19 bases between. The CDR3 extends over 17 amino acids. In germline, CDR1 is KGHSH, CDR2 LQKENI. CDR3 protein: CASSPWQREIADNEQFF. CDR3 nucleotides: TGTGCCAGCTCACCATGGCAAAGGGAAATTGCGGACAATGAGCAGTTCTTC.

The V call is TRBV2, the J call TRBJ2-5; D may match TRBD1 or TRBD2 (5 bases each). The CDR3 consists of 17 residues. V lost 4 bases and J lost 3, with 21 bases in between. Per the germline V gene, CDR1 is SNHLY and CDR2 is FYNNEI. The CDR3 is CASSVLTGRVKKETQYF. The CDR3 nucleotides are TGTGCCAGCAGTGTTCTCACGGGGCGGGTAAAAAAAGAGACCCAGTACTTC. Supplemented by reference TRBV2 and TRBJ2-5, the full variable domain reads EPEVTQTPSHQVTQMGQEVILRCVPISNHLYFYWYRQILGQKVEFLVSFYNNEISEKSEIFDDQFSVERPDGSNFTLKIRSTKLEDSAMYFCASSVLTGRVKKETQYFGPGTRLLVL.

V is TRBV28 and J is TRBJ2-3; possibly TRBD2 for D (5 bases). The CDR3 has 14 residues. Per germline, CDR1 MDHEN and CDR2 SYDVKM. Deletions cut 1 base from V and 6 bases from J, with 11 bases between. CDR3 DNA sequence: TGTGCCAGCAGTTTATCCACTAGATGGGATACGCAGTATTTT. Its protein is CASSLSTRWDTQYF.